This T cell receptor beta chain was sequenced during a study of cytotoxic CD8 clonotypes in ibrutinib-treated CLL. Trimming took 6 bases from V and 4 from J, leaving 7 bases between them. This CDR3 region has 11 residues. Germline-derived CDR1 and CDR2 are ENHRY and SYGVKD. Sequencing sought depths of 1 in 200,000 to 1 in 1 million T cells. Sequencing was performed with immunoSEQ multiplex PCR; in TCRdb, only in-frame clones are kept and a portion is missing. This sample has 250,000 to 350,000 clones, with approximately 76% found just once. This receptor was taken from a human donor with chronic lymphocytic leukemia. The V gene is TRBV10-3, the J gene TRBJ2-7; D gene unclear. Sequenced here: PBMCs, sampled at disease progression, from a patient treated with ibrutinib. CDR3 in DNA: TGTGCCATCAGCCGGGCTTACGAGCAGTACTTC. Its translation is CAISRAYEQYF.